The text below deals with one T cell receptor beta chain. The antigen remains unidentified. The protocol was immunoSEQ multiplex PCR, while the TCRdb copy is restricted to in-frame clones and leaves out a portion. The data hold roughly 2.5 million clones, with around 90% observed a single time. V was shortened by 6 bases and J by 5 bases, with 13 bases between the two germline ends. Germline V gene sequence: CDR1 SNHLY, CDR2 FYNNEI. The CDR3 loop spans 13 amino acids. The data were obtained in a study of shared clonotypes between healthy human individuals. On the study more broadly: Researchers assigned three CD4 naive, three CD4 memory, two CD8 naive and one CD8 memory plate to each donor. Notes on the study in general: Sharing of clonotypes among donors was expected to vary with sequencing depth. Naive subsets generally had larger estimated richness than memory subsets. Some naive CD4 clonotypes, roughly 5%, turned up in common across four donors.

The sequence came from a man younger than 30 in good health. The V and J genes are TRBV2 and TRBJ1-1, with D tentatively TRBD1 (5 bases). Input material: naive CD4+ T cells sorted from blood. Documented subset: CD45RA+ positively selected. CDR3 coding DNA: TGTGCCAGCAGCGCAGGGTATCGAACTGAAGCTTTCTTT. This gives the protein CASSAGYRTEAFF.